The clone carrying this TCR beta chain was counted between two and nine times. These data belong to a study of T-cell memory formation after mild COVID-19. The overall study: TCR clustering was largely donor specific.

TCRdb reprocessed the 5' RACE reads with MiXCR, giving one entry per CDR3 protein. The sample has 280,000 or so distinct CDR3 sequences, under 8.5% seen once. Sequencing used PBMCs or a T cell subset sorted from them (not recorded which). This receptor was identified in a man between 18 and 35 years old who had mild COVID-19 (a few samples of this study predate the infection). Cell type and time point are not known.

This CDR3 reads CASSPYAGANVLTF. CDR3 nucleotide sequence: TGTGCCAGCAGTCCCTACGCTGGGGCCAACGTCCTGACTTTC. V usage is TRBV27 and J usage is TRBJ2-6; D gene uncertain. The CDR3 loop spans 14 amino acids. The V and J ends lost 5 bases and 2 bases respectively, with 7 bases between them. Germline CDR1 MNHEY, CDR2 SMNVEV (reference sequence).